The 6 T cell receptor beta chains in this list originate from one sample, sequenced in a study of shared clonotypes between healthy human individuals. The repertoire was sequenced with immunoSEQ multiplex PCR; TCRdb's copy has only in-frame clones and lacks some. The sample contains about 2 million clones, over 85% of which appear only once. The sequencing sample was made of naive CD4+ T cells sorted from blood. Subset: CD45RA+ positively selected. These receptors were taken from a man aged 18 to 30 in good health.

This sequence joins TRBV7-2 and TRBJ2-7; 12 positions match TRBD2. V was clipped by 5 bases and J by 6 bases; unmatched bases: 5. The CDR3 consists of 14 residues. CDR1 and CDR2 (germline): SGHTA, FQGNSA. CDR3 in amino acids: CASSPTSGSIEQYF. The CDR3 nucleotides are TGTGCCAGCAGCCCGACTAGCGGGAGTATCGAGCAGTACTTC.

This clone was detected only once. The chain joins TRBV28 to TRBJ1-5, with TRBD1 matching over 7 bases. Germline V gives CDR1 MDHEN, CDR2 SYDVKM. The trim removed 5 bases at V and 1 base at J, leaving 5 bases unmatched. This CDR3 comprises 15 residues. CDR3 in amino acids: CASSPTRGSNQPQHF. In DNA form, the CDR3 reads TGTGCCAGCAGTCCGACCAGGGGGAGCAATCAGCCCCAGCATTTT.

The chain carries TRBV18 and TRBJ1-4; tentatively, D is TRBD1 (5 bases). The CDR3 length is 16 residues. V was cut by 3 bases and J by 0 bases, with 11 bases left in between. Germline V lookup: CDR1 KGHSH, CDR2 LQKENI. The CDR3 loop reads CASSPDRIATNEKLFF. Here the CDR3 DNA reads TGTGCCAGCTCACCTGACAGAATAGCAACTAATGAAAAACTGTTTTTT.

For this clone: The same CDR3 is also encoded by other DNA sequences in this sample. V usage is TRBV7-9 and J usage is TRBJ2-5; D unresolved. The CDR3 covers 12 residues. The germline CDR1 and CDR2 sequences are SEHNR and FQNEAQ (reference sequence). V was pared by 1 base and J by 5 bases, with 5 bases between. The CDR3 coding sequence is TGTGCCAGCAGCTTAGATCGGGAGACCCAGTACTTC. Translating it yields CASSLDRETQYF. The variable domain in full, completed from reference TRBV7-9 and TRBJ2-5, reads DTGVSQNPRHKITKRGQNVTFRCDPISEHNRLYWYRQTLGQGPEFLTYFQNEAQLEKSRLLSDRFSAERPKGSFSTLEIQRTEQGDSAMYLCASSLDRETQYFGPGTRLLVL.

The chain uses TRBV10-3 and TRBJ1-1; D gene unclear. There are 12 residues in the CDR3. Looked up from germline, CDR1 is ENHRY and CDR2 is SYGVKD. Trimming removed 2 bases at V and 6 bases at J, with 7 bases between. The CDR3 is CAISEGIAEAFF. Here the CDR3 DNA reads TGTGCCATCAGTGAGGGCATTGCTGAAGCTTTCTTT.

This chain joins TRBV28 and TRBJ2-7, with 9 positions matching TRBD1. V was pared by 5 bases and J by 5 bases, with 10 bases of the junction left unmatched. The germline V gene encodes CDR1 MDHEN and CDR2 SYDVKM. The CDR3 length is 15 residues. CDR3 coding DNA: TGTGCCAGCAGTCCGATAAAACAGGGGGCGAACGAGCAGTACTTC. It is translated as CASSPIKQGANEQYF.